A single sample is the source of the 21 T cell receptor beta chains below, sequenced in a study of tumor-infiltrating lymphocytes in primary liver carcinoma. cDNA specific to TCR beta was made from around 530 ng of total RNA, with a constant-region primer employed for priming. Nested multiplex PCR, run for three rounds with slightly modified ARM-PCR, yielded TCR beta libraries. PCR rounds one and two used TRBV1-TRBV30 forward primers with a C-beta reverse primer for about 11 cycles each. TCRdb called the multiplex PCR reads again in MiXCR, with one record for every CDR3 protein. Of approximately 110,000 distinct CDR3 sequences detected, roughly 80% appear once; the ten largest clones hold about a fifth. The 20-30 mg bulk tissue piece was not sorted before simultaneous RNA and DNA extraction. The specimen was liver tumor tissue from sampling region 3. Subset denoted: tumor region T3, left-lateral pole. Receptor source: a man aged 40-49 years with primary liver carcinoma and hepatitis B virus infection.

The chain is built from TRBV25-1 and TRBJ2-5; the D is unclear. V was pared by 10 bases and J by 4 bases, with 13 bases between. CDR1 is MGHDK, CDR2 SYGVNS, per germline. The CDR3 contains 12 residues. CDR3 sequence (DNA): TGTGCCAAAAGTCTAAACTCAGAGACCCAGTACTTC. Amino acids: CAKSLNSETQYF.

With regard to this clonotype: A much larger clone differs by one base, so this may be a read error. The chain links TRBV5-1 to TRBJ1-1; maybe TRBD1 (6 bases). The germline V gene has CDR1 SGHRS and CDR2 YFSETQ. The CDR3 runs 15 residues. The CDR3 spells CASSLDNPGGTVAFF. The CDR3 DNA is TGCGCCAGCAGCTTGGATAATCCGGGGGGCACTGTAGCTTTCTTT.

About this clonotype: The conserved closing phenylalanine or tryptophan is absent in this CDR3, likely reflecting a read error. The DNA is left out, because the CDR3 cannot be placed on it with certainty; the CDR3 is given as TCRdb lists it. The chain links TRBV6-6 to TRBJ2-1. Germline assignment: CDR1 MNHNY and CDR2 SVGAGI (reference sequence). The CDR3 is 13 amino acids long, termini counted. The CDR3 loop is CASSYPGRNELFL.

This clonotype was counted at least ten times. CDR3 DNA sequence: TGTGCCAGCAGCTCCGGACGGGATGGAGGAGAAAAACTGTTTTTT. Translated: CASSSGRDGGEKLFF. The chain links TRBV7-9 to TRBJ1-4; D unclear. The CDR3 is 15 amino acids. Trimming cost V 4 bases and J 8 bases, with 17 bases left between them. CDR1 is SEHNR and CDR2 is FQNEAQ in the germline V gene (reference sequence).

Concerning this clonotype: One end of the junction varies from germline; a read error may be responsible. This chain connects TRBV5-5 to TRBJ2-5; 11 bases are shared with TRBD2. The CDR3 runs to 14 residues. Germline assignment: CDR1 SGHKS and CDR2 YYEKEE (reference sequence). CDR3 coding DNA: TGTGCCAGCAGATCGAAGACTAGCGGGGAGACCCGGTACTTC. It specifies CASRSKTSGETRYF.

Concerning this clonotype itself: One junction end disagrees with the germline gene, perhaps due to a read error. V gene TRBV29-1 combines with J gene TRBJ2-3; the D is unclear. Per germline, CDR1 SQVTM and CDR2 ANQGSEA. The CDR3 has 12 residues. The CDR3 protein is CGVAPSTDTQYF. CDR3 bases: TGTGGCGTTGCCCCTTCCACTGATACGCAGTATTTT.

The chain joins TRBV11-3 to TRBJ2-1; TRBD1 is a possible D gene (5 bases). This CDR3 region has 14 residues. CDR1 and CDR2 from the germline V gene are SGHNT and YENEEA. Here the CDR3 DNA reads TGTGCAAACAGCTTAGGGGTCGGCAACAATGAGCAGTTCTTC. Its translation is CANSLGVGNNEQFF.

CDR3 amino acids: CSAGWTVIYNEQFF. DNA of the CDR3: TGCAGCGCGGGATGGACAGTGATCTACAATGAGCAGTTCTTC. V gene TRBV29-1 combines with J gene TRBJ2-1; a weak D match, TRBD1 (6 bases). CDR1 and CDR2 from the germline V gene are SQVTM and ANQGSEA. The V end lost 7 bases, the J end lost 3 bases, and 16 bases lay between the germline ends. The CDR3 contains 14 residues.

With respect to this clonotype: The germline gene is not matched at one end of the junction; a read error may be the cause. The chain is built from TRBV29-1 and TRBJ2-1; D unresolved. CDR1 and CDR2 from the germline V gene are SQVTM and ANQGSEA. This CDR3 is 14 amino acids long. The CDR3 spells CSAPDGCRVGEQLF. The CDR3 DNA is TGCAGCGCCCCGGATGGCTGCCGGGTAGGAGAGCAGCTCTTC.

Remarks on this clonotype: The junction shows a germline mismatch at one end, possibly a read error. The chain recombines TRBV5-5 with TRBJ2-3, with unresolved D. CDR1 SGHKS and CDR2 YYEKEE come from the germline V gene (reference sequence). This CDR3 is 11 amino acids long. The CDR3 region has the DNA TGTACCAGCAGATTTGGAGATACGCAGTATTTT. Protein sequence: CTSRFGDTQYF.

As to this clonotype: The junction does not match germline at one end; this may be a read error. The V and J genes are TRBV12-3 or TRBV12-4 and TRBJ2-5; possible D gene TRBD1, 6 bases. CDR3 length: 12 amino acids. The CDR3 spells CGSRGGSETEYF. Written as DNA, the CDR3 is TGTGGCAGCAGGGGTGGCTCGGAGACCGAGTACTTC.

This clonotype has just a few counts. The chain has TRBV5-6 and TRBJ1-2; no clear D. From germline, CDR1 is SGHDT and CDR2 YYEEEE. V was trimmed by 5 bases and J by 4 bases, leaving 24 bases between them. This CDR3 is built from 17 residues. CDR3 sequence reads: CASSSGIEIAWGYGYTF. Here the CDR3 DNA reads TGTGCCAGCAGTTCCGGGATAGAGATAGCTTGGGGCTATGGCTACACCTTC. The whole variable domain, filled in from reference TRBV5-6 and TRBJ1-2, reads DAGVTQSPTHLIKTRGQQVTLRCSPKSGHDTVSWYQQALGQGPQFIFQYYEEEERQRGNFPDRFSGHQFPNYSSELNVNALLLGDSALYLCASSSGIEIAWGYGYTFGSGTRLTVV.

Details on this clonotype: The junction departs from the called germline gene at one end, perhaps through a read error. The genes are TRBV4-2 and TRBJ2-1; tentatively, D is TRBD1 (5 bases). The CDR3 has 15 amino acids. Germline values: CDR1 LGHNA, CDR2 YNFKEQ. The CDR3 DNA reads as TGTACCAGCAGCCAGGGATTGCAGACAAACATTGAGCAGTTCTTC. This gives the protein CTSSQGLQTNIEQFF.

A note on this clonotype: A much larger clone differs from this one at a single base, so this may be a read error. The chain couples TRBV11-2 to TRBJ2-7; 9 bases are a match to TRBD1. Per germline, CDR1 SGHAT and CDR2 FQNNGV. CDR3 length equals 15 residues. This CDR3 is CACSSTGGKSYEHYF. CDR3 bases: TGTGCCTGCAGCTCAACAGGGGGCAAAAGCTACGAGCACTACTTC.

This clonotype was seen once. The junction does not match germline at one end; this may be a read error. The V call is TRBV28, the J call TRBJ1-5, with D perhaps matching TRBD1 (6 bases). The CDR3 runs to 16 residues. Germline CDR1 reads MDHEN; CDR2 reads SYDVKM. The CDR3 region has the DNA TGTGCCAGCAGCCTAGTGTGGGGGGCTGGCAATCGGCCCCAGCATTTT. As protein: CASSLVWGAGNRPQHF.

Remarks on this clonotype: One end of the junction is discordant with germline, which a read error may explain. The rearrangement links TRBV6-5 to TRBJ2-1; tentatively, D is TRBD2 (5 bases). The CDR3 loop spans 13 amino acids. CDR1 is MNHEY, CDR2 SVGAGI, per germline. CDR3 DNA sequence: TGTGCCAGCTGTTACCCGCCCGGGGATGAGCAGTTCTTC. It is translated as CASCYPPGDEQFF.

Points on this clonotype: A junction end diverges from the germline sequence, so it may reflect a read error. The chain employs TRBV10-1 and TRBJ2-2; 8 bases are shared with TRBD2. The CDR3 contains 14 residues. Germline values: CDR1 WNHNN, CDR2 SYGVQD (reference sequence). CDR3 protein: CATRASGFVGELIF. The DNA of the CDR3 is TGCGCCACTAGGGCTAGCGGGTTCGTCGGGGAGCTCATTTTT.

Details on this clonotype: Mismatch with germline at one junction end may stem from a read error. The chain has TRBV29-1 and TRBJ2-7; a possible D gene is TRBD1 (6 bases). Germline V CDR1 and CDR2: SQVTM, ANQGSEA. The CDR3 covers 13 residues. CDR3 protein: CSVEASGTIEEYF. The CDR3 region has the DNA TGCAGCGTTGAAGCATCCGGGACAATCGAGGAGTACTTC.

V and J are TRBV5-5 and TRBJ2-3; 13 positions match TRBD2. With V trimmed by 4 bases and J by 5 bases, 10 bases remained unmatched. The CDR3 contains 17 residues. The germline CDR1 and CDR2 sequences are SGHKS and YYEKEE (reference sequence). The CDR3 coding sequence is TGTGCCAGCAGCCTGACCGGGACTAGCGGGAATGGAGATACGCAGTATTTT. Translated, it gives CASSLTGTSGNGDTQYF.

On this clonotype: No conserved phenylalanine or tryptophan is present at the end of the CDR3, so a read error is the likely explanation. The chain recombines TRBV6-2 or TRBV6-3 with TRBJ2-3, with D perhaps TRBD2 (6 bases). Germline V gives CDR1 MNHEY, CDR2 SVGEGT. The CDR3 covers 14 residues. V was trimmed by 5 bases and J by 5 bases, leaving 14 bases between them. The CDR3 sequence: CASSPRHGGDTQYS. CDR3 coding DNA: TGTGCCAGCAGTCCCCGACACGGGGGAGATACGCAGTATTCT.

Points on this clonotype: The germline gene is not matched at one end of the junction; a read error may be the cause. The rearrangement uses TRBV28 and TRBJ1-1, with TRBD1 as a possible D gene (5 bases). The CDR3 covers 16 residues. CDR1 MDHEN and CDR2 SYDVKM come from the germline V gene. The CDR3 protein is CVSSLSGSGRWTEAFF. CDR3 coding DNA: TGTGTCAGCAGTTTATCTGGTTCGGGACGGTGGACTGAAGCTTTCTTC.